This TCR beta chain is drawn from a study of T-cell memory formation after mild COVID-19. From the 5' RACE reads, TCRdb called clonotypes with MiXCR, one entry per CDR3 protein. The sample shows just over 60,000 distinct CDR3 sequences, about a tenth of them seen only once. This clonotype came up once. Germline values: CDR1 DFQATT, CDR2 SNEGSKA (reference sequence). There are 13 residues in the CDR3. Trimming left V 5 bases short and J 0 bases short, with 10 bases between. Sequencing was carried out using PBMCs or a T cell subset sorted from them (not recorded which). The sequence came from a man younger than 35 who had mild COVID-19 (a few samples of this study predate the infection). Cell type and time point are not known. V gene TRBV20-1 combines with J gene TRBJ1-2, with a tentative D call TRBD1 (6 bases). CDR3 nucleotide sequence: TGCAGTGCTCCAGGGGTGACTAACTATGGCTACACCTTC. Its protein product is CSAPGVTNYGYTF.